This T cell receptor (beta chain) came from a study of radiotherapy plus CTLA-4 blockade in lung cancer. Turning to the study itself: Overall, less than 20% of patients showed an objective response, while 31% attained disease control.

Alongside CTLA-4 blockade with ipilimumab, patients with chemo-refractory metastatic non-small-cell lung cancer received focal radiation. Some clones are missing from TCRdb's copy, which holds only in-frame ones; the method was immunoSEQ multiplex PCR. The table lists about 70,000 clones, around 80% of them singletons. Findings and caveats of the study: Early blood T cell clone dynamics reportedly forecast response best, with interferon-beta. Tumor-derived TCR clones expanded in blood after radiotherapy plus ipilimumab.

With respect to this clone: What it binds is not known.

Per the germline V gene, CDR1 is SNHLY and CDR2 is FYNNEI. Deletions cut 8 bases from V and 9 bases from J, with 14 bases between. The CDR3 is made up of 13 amino acids. The chain employs TRBV2 and TRBJ1-6, with D uncertain. This TCR was sampled from a human donor with non-small cell lung cancer who had a complete response to radiotherapy plus ipilimumab. Sample: peripheral blood, taken from a patient treated with radiotherapy plus ipilimumab. The CDR3 DNA reads TGTGCCAGCGGAGCGGGCCCAGGTTCACCCCTCCACTTT. This encodes CASGAGPGSPLHF.